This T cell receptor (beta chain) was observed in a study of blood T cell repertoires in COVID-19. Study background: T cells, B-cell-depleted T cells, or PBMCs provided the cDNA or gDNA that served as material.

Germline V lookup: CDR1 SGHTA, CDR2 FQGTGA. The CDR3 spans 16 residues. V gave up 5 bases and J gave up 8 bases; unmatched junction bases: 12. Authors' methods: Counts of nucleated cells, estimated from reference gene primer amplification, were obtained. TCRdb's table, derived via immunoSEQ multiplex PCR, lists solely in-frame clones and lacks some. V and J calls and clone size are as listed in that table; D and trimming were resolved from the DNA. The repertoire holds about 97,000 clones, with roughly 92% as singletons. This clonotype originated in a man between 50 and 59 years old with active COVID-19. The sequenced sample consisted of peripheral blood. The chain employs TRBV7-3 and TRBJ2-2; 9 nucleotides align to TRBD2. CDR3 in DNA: TGTGCCAGCAGCGTTTTGGAAGCGGGAGGCTGGGGGGAGCTGTTTTTT. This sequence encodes CASSVLEAGGWGELFF.